Listed here is a single T cell receptor (beta chain). Its target is unknown. The data are from a study of cytomegalovirus exposure and HLA in healthy donors. Study-level findings and limits: When analyzed later, a missense DCLRE1C variant was found to be linked to TCR beta V- and J-gene trimming.

Both 60 Vbeta primers and 13 Jbeta primers went into the PCR. Sequenced by immunoSEQ multiplex PCR; TCRdb stores in-frame clones only, minus some. The table includes roughly 200,000 clones, about four fifths detected once. The CDR3 has 15 residues. Trimming stripped 2 bases from V and 0 bases from J, with 8 bases between. Per germline, CDR1 SGHRS and CDR2 YFSETQ. The gene calls are TRBV5-1 and TRBJ2-2, with a tentative D call TRBD1 (5 bases). This TCR came from a man between 40 and 49 years old in good health and CMV-seropositive. Input material: PBMCs. CDR3 protein: CASSFGRANTGELFF. CDR3 sequence (DNA): TGCGCCAGCAGCTTCGGCAGGGCGAACACCGGGGAGCTGTTTTTT.